One sample yielded the 18 T cell receptor beta chains listed below, sequenced in a study of T cell responses to AZD1222 COVID-19 vaccine. Profiled with immunoSEQ multiplex PCR; TCRdb holds only in-frame clones, not every one. In the table there are about 67,000 clones, roughly 84% of which are singletons. Sequences were derived from peripheral blood, sampled on day 0 of AZD1222 vaccination. The receptor set was obtained from an adult in good health.

The J gene is TRBJ2-2, the V gene TRBV19; no firm D call. This CDR3 comprises 14 residues. The germline gives CDR1 LNHDA, CDR2 SQIVND (reference sequence). Trimming removed 1 base from V and 4 bases from J, with 7 bases in between. The CDR3 DNA is TGTGCCAGTAGTATAGTTGAATTCACCGGGGAGCTGTTTTTT. Amino acids: CASSIVEFTGELFF.

V is TRBV5-1 and J is TRBJ1-4; possible D gene TRBD1, 6 bases. The CDR3 consists of 14 residues. The V and J ends lost 5 bases and 6 bases respectively, with 14 bases between them. Germline-derived CDR1 and CDR2 are SGHRS and YFSETQ. CDR3 loop: CASRPGAGDEKLFF. In DNA form, the CDR3 reads TGCGCCAGCAGGCCAGGGGCCGGGGATGAAAAACTGTTTTTT.

The chain carries TRBV5-6 and TRBJ2-7, with D tentatively TRBD1 (5 bases). Germline loops: CDR1 SGHDT, CDR2 YYEEEE. Trimming took off 1 base at V and 2 bases at J, with 16 bases between the two ends. The CDR3 has 16 residues. In DNA, the CDR3 is TGTGCCAGCAGCTTGTTATTAGCCAGGGCCGCCTACGAGCAGTACTTC. Its translation is CASSLLLARAAYEQYF.

The chain combines TRBV7-9 with TRBJ1-4; TRBD1 might be the D (6 bases). The V and J ends lost 0 bases and 5 bases respectively, with 10 bases between them. This CDR3 is 15 amino acids long. CDR1 and CDR2 (germline): SEHNR, FQNEAQ (reference sequence). The CDR3 DNA sequence: TGTGCCAGCAGCTTAGCACAGGGCCCAAATGAAAAACTGTTTTTT. Encoded protein: CASSLAQGPNEKLFF.

This clone was counted once. The V gene is TRBV5-1, the J gene TRBJ1-1; 11 bases align to TRBD1. The junction had 7 bases not matched to a gene; V was cut back by 5 bases and J by 4 bases. The CDR3 is made up of 15 amino acids. Germline V gene sequence: CDR1 SGHRS, CDR2 YFSETQ. CDR3 in DNA: TGCGCCAGCAGGCGGACAGGGGGCGAGGGCACTGAAGCTTTCTTT. Translation gives CASRRTGGEGTEAFF.

The rearrangement links TRBV27 to TRBJ1-6; D gene unclear. Germline V gives CDR1 MNHEY, CDR2 SMNVEV (reference sequence). Trimming stripped 4 bases from V and 7 bases from J, with 2 bases between. The CDR3 has 11 residues. CDR3 nucleotides: TGTGCCAGCAGTTCCAATTCACCCCTCCACTTT. As protein: CASSSNSPLHF.

The chain combines TRBV19 with TRBJ1-1; D not resolved. With 7 bases removed from V and 0 bases from J, the gap between germline ends came to 21 bases. CDR1 and CDR2 (germline): LNHDA, SQIVND (reference sequence). The CDR3 is made up of 17 amino acids. CDR3 loop: CASKSIESHLLNTEAFF. The CDR3 DNA reads TGTGCCAGTAAGAGCATCGAGTCCCATCTCCTGAACACTGAAGCTTTCTTT.

CDR3 protein: CAWSVGMTGKGNSNQPQHF. CDR3 in DNA: TGTGCCTGGAGTGTGGGGATGACCGGGAAAGGGAATAGCAATCAGCCCCAGCATTTT. This chain links TRBV30 with TRBJ1-5; no clear D gene. The CDR3 has 19 amino acids. CDR1 is GTSNPN, CDR2 SVGIG, per germline (reference sequence). V was pared by 0 bases and J by 0 bases, with 21 bases between. Filled out from reference TRBV30 and TRBJ1-5, the complete variable domain reads SQTIHQWPATLVQPVGSPLSLECTVEGTSNPNLYWYRQAAGRGLQLLFYSVGIGQISSEVPQNLSASRPQDRQFILSSKKLLLSDSGFYLCAWSVGMTGKGNSNQPQHFGDGTRLSIL.

V and J are TRBV4-2 and TRBJ1-2; D is unresolved. Germline V lookup: CDR1 LGHNA, CDR2 YNFKEQ. The CDR3 length is 15 residues. The germline V and J ends were trimmed by 1 base and 4 bases, with 13 bases remaining between them. The CDR3 DNA is TGTGCCAGCAGCCAAGTAAACAGTAGCCCCTATGGCTACACCTTC. Its protein is CASSQVNSSPYGYTF.

The chain is built from TRBV28 and TRBJ1-5; a possible D gene is TRBD1 (6 bases). The length of the CDR3 is 17 residues. Germline V gives CDR1 MDHEN, CDR2 SYDVKM. The V end was cut by 2 bases, the J end by 6 bases, with 20 bases between. The DNA for the CDR3 is TGTGCCAGCAGTTTAGATAACCCCCGGGGGGCACGTCAGCCCCAGCATTTT. Its protein product is CASSLDNPRGARQPQHF.

This sequence joins TRBV2 and TRBJ2-7; no firm D call. The V and J ends lost 1 base and 5 bases respectively, with 6 bases between them. CDR1 is SNHLY and CDR2 is FYNNEI in the germline V gene. The length of the CDR3 is 12 residues. The CDR3 loop reads CASSEGVHEQYF. CDR3 nucleotides: TGTGCCAGCAGTGAAGGAGTCCACGAGCAGTACTTC.

This clone was observed a few times. CDR3: CASSYRGDLGYTF. CDR3 nucleotide sequence: TGTGCCAGCAGTTACAGGGGAGACCTAGGCTACACCTTC. The chain is built from TRBV6-5 and TRBJ1-2, with a possible D match to TRBD1 (5 bases). Germline V gives CDR1 MNHEY, CDR2 SVGAGI. V lost 2 bases to trimming and J lost 8 bases, with 12 bases between them. The CDR3 is 13 residues long.

J is TRBJ2-7 and V is TRBV10-3; D tentatively reads TRBD1 or TRBD2 (5 bases each). Germline CDR1 and CDR2: ENHRY and SYGVKD. The V end was cut by 5 bases, the J end by 3 bases, with 17 bases between. The CDR3 length is 15 residues. The CDR3 loop reads CAISYTRDVGYEQYF. The CDR3 DNA sequence: TGTGCCATCAGTTACACCAGGGACGTGGGCTACGAGCAGTACTTC.

Comment on this clone: The junction does not match germline at one end; this may be a read error. This rearrangement joins TRBV18 to TRBJ2-3; 10 bases are a match to TRBD2. This CDR3 region has 16 residues. Germline values: CDR1 KGHSH, CDR2 LQKENI. This chain's CDR3 is CASSPPGLASADTQYF. The CDR3 DNA reads TGTGCCAGCTCTCCACCGGGACTAGCGTCCGCAGATACGCAGTATTTT.

This clone was recorded only once. Its ends do not fully match the called genes, so a read error is possible. The chain uses TRBV7-7 and TRBJ2-7; 11 bases map to TRBD1. CDR3 length: 14 amino acids. The germline V gene has CDR1 SSHAT and CDR2 FNYEAQ (reference sequence). The CDR3 loop is CASSFGTGGYEQYF. The CDR3 DNA reads TGTGCTAGCAGCTTCGGGACAGGGGGATACGAGCAGTACTTC. Combining the CDR3 with reference TRBV7-7 and TRBJ2-7 gives the whole variable domain GAGVSQSPRYKVTKRGQDVTLRCDPISSHATLYWYQQALGQGPEFLTYFNYEAQPDKSGLPSDRFSAERPEGSISTLTIQRTEQRDSAMYRCASSFGTGGYEQYFGPGTRLTVT.

The chain joins TRBV18 to TRBJ2-3; D gene uncertain. Germline V gives CDR1 KGHSH, CDR2 LQKENI. V lost 3 bases and J 2 bases, leaving 9 bases between the germline ends. The CDR3 extends over 14 amino acids. CDR3 DNA: TGTGCCAGCTCACCGAAGGCCTCCACAGATACGCAGTATTTT. It yields the protein CASSPKASTDTQYF.

V gene TRBV6-1 combines with J gene TRBJ2-1; TRBD2 matches at 7 bases. The CDR3 is made up of 16 amino acids. V dropped 1 base and J dropped 6; count of bases not matched to a gene: 9. Germline CDR1 reads MNHNS; CDR2 reads SASEGT. CDR3 protein: CASSEDGRALANEQFF. Written as DNA, the CDR3 is TGTGCCAGCAGTGAAGATGGGAGGGCCCTTGCCAATGAGCAGTTCTTC.

The V call is TRBV18, the J call TRBJ1-1; possible D gene TRBD1, 6 bases. V lost 3 bases to trimming and J lost 8 bases, with 7 bases between them. The CDR3 extends over 11 amino acids. Germline CDR1 KGHSH, CDR2 LQKENI. Here the CDR3 DNA reads TGTGCCAGCTCACCGCAGGGGGAAGCTTTCTTT. It translates to CASSPQGEAFF.